This TCR beta chain was identified during a study of blood T cell repertoires in COVID-19. The overall study: Both acute and convalescent COVID-19 samples were obtained from the United States, Italy and Spain. The analysed material was cDNA or gDNA that came from T cells, B-cell-depleted T cells, or PBMCs.

The CDR3 sequence is 15 residues long. V was shortened by 4 bases and J by 4 bases, with 14 bases between the two germline ends. Germline V gives CDR1 SGHKS, CDR2 YYEKEE (reference sequence). This clone was observed once. Under the authors' procedure: Amplification from reference gene primers served as the basis for estimated nucleated cell counts. The repertoire was sequenced with immunoSEQ multiplex PCR; TCRdb's copy has only in-frame clones and lacks some. V and J calls and clone size follow that table, whereas D and trimming were derived from the DNA. The sample contains about 18,000 clones, approximately 91% of which appear only once.

The sample was peripheral blood. This receptor was obtained from a human donor in a cohort sampled during active COVID-19. The chain joins TRBV5-5 to TRBJ1-4, with D tentatively TRBD1 (6 bases). The CDR3 DNA sequence: TGTGCCAGCAGCCTCGGACAGCTTGTTAATGAAAAACTGTTTTTT. Translation gives CASSLGQLVNEKLFF.